The present T cell receptor (beta chain) was sequenced within a study of T cells after yellow fever vaccination. 5'RACE template switching added a universal primer site and UMIs to TCR cDNA. TCRdb re-called the 5' RACE reads through MiXCR, storing one row per CDR3 protein. In the table there are approximately 510,000 distinct CDR3 sequences, 21% of which are singletons. This receptor was obtained from a man between 18 and 29 years old who received the YFV17D yellow fever vaccine. The material was PBMCs, obtained roughly 23 days after the first yellow fever vaccination.

The CDR3 sequence: CASSQDRSVYQPQHF. The CDR3 bases are TGCGCCAGCAGCCAAGATAGAAGTGTCTATCAGCCCCAGCATTTT. J is TRBJ1-5 and V is TRBV4-3; D not resolved. The CDR3 sequence is 15 residues long. Trimming stripped 0 bases from V and 5 bases from J, with 11 bases between. The V gene's germline CDR1 is LGHNA and CDR2 YSLEER.